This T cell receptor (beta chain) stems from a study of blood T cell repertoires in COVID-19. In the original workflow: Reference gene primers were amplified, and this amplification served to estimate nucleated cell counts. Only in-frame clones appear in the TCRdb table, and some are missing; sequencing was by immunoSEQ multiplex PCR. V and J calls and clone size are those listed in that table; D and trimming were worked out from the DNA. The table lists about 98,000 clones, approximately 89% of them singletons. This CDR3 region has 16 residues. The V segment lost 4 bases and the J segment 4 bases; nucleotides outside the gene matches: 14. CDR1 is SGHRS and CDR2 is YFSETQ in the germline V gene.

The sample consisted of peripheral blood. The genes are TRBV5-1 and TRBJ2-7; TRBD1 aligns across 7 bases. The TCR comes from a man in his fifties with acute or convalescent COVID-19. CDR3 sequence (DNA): TGCGCCAGCAGCCCTCTAGGGGGCGACGGATTTTACGAGCAGTACTTC. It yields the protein CASSPLGGDGFYEQYF.